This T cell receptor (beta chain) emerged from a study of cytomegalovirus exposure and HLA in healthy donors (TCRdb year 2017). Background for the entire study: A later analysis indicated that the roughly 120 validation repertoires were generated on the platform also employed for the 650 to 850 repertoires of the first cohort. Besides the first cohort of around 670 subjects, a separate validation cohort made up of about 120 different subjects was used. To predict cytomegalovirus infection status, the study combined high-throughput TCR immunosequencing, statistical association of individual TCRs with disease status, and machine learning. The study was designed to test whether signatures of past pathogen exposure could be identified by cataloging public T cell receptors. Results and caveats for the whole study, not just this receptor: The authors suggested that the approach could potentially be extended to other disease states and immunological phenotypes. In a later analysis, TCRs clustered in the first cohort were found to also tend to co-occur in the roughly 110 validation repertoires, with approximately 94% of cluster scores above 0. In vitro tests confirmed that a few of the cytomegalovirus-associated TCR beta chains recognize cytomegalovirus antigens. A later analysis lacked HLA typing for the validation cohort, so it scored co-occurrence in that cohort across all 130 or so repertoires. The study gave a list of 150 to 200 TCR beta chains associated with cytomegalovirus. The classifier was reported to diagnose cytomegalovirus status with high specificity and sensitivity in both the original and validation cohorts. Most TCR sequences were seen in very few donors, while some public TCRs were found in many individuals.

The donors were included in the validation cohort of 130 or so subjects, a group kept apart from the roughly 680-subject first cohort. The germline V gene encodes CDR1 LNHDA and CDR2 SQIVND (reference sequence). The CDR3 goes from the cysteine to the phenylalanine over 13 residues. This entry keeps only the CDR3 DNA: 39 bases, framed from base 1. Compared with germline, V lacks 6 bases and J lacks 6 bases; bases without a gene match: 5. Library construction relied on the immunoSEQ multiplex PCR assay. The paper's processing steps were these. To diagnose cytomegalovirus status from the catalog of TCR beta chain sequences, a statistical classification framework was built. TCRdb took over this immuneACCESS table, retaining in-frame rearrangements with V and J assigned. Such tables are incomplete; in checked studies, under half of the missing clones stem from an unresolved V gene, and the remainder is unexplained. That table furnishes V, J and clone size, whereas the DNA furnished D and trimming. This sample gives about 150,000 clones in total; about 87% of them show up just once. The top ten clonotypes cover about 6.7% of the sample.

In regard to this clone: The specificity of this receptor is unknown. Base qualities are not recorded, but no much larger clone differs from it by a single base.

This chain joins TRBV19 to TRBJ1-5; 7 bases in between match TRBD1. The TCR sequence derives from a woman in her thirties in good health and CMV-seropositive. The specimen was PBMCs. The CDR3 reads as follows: CASSKGALQPQHF. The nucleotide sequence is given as TGTGCCAGTAGCAAGGGGGCCCTTCAGCCCCAGCATTTT. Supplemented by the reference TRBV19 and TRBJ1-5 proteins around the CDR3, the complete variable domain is DGGITQSPKYLFRKEGQNVTLSCEQNLNHDAMYWYRQDPGQGLRLIYYSQIVNDFQKGDIAEGYSVSREKKESFPLTVTSAQKNPTAFYLCASSKGALQPQHFGDGTRLSIL.